The entry that follows covers one T cell receptor (beta chain) sequence. Antigen: not known. The record originates from a study of CD8 T cells in Susac syndrome. From germline, CDR1 is LGHDT and CDR2 YNNKEL (reference sequence). V lost 0 bases and J 0 bases, leaving 9 bases between the germline ends. The CDR3 runs 16 residues. Study-wide points: That the number of individuals in its TCR sequencing and HLA analysis was relatively small was acknowledged by the study.

CD8+ and CD4+ blood T cells underwent TCR beta sequencing. TEMRA cells were FACS-enriched, with CD8+ and CD4+ T cells isolated negatively. Roughly 0.45 to 1 ug RNA was reverse transcribed with random hexamers. It was immunoSEQ multiplex PCR that amplified TCR beta CDR3 across 54 Vbeta and 13 Jbeta. TCRdb re-analysed the immunoSEQ multiplex PCR reads in MiXCR, keeping a single row per CDR3 protein. The data hold fewer than 200,000 distinct CDR3 sequences, with roughly 92% observed a single time. The rearrangement links TRBV3-1 to TRBJ1-3; D is unclear. The sequence was collected from a human donor in good health. The specimen sequenced was CD4+ T cells from PBMCs. Here the CDR3 reads CASSQDLGFSGNTIYF. Here the CDR3 DNA reads TGTGCCAGCAGCCAAGATCTGGGATTCTCTGGAAACACCATATATTTT.